This TCR beta chain was sequenced during a study of regulatory T cells in long-lasting Graves disease. Study outcomes and limitations: Persistent disease favored TRBV28, TRBJ1-2 and TRBJ2-5.

The CDR3 is made up of 14 amino acids. Trimming took off 4 bases at V and 0 bases at J, with 10 bases between the two ends. From germline, CDR1 is SEHNR and CDR2 FQNEAQ (reference sequence). This clonotype was observed a handful of times. What it recognizes is unknown. Described time point: newly diagnosed GD, antithyroid drugs for less than 3 months. The TCR library used RNA extracted from PBMCs. Arm-PCR of CDR3 regions and iRepertoire HTBI primers were the basis on which TCR beta libraries were built. TCRdb re-called the multiplex PCR reads with MiXCR, one entry per CDR3 protein. The data show some 600,000 distinct CDR3 sequences, 15% to 20% seen once. The same data also contributed to another study, on T cells in Graves' hyperthyroidism and ophthalmopathy. That work states: Not enrolled were patients with uncontrolled infection, other autoimmune disease, pregnancy or lactation.

This receptor was obtained from a man aged 18 to 29 with Graves disease. The chain uses TRBV7-9 and TRBJ2-7, with a tentative D call TRBD2 (5 bases). Material: peripheral blood mononuclear cells (PBMCs), obtained at new diagnosis, from a patient treated with antithyroid drugs. CDR3 residues: CASSSARGSYEQYF. In DNA form, the CDR3 reads TGTGCCAGCAGCTCCGCTCGGGGCTCCTACGAGCAGTACTTC.